The rows below give T cell receptor beta chains drawn from one sample of a study of shared clonotypes between healthy human individuals. The table came from immunoSEQ multiplex PCR; TCRdb's copy has only in-frame clones and leaves some out. The sample consists of some 2,500,000 clones, under 95% of them appearing once. Sequenced: naive CD4+ T cells from PBMCs. These TCRs come from a man younger than 35 in good health. Some clones in this sample may be carry-over from other donors' samples. CDR3s leave out the opening cysteine and the closing phenylalanine or tryptophan. Fields, in order: V gene, CDR3 protein.

V: TRBV6-1
CDR3: ASSEEAGGAWYEQY

V: TRBV7-9
CDR3: ASSPVRGRPETQY

V: TRBV28
CDR3: ASSLRGEVYEQY

V: TRBV30
CDR3: ASEGARDTQY

V: TRBV5-6
CDR3: ASSLGFSYEQY

V: TRBV28
CDR3: ASSSYRVHEQY

V: TRBV21-1
CDR3: ASSKEGDLGLSSTDTQY

V: TRBV28
CDR3: ASSSSRDPRDTEAF

V: TRBV11-2
CDR3: ASSGGLSSYNEQF

V: TRBV4-1
CDR3: ASSQVRDYNTGELF

V: TRBV19
CDR3: ASSMRRGRVPSTDTQY

V: TRBV9
CDR3: ASSRELGQETQY

V: TRBV7-9
CDR3: ASRHETGGSVSYEQY

V: TRBV15
CDR3: ATSRVHYEQY

V: TRBV5-1
CDR3: ASSFVGGQDTDTQY

V: TRBV7-2
CDR3: ASSLTSVWGYSYEQY

V: TRBV6-5
CDR3: ASSYSRGPYEQY

V: TRBV6-4
CDR3: ASSLDRGGTEAF

V: TRBV6-5
CDR3: ASSYSAGGGNTIY

V: TRBV19
CDR3: ASSRDRGDSYEQY

V: TRBV28
CDR3: ASSPGQISNQPQH

V: TRBV7-3
CDR3: ASSLFQGEETQY

V: TRBV20-1
CDR3: SGEGAGEQY

V: TRBV5-6
CDR3: ASTLRGIGGRNEQF

V: TRBV6-5
CDR3: ASSYRLAGGSNEQF